Presented here are 20 T cell receptor beta chains from one specimen sequenced in a study of long-term antiretroviral therapy in people with HIV. An immunoSEQ assay, version v3.0, was performed at survey level. Here immunoSEQ multiplex PCR was the method, and the copy in TCRdb shows in-frame clones only, minus some. The sample holds approximately 30,000 clones; about 83% are singletons and the top ten take roughly 6.7%. Sequenced material: unsorted PBMCs, taken 0.4 years after starting antiretroviral therapy. The source is a man aged 18 to 30 with HIV.

J is TRBJ1-1 and V is TRBV27; 11 bases agree with TRBD1. Losses at the gene ends were 5 bases for V and 11 bases for J; bases not matched to a gene: 7. Germline CDR1 is MNHEY and CDR2 is SMNVEV (reference sequence). This CDR3 contains 13 residues. Written as DNA, the CDR3 is TGTGCCAGCAGTCCCGGACAGGGGGCGGGGGCTTTCTTT. This sequence encodes CASSPGQGAGAFF.

The rearrangement joins TRBV5-1 to TRBJ2-3; TRBD1 aligns across 10 bases. This CDR3 spans 16 amino acids. Trimming cost V 0 bases and J 0 bases; bases outside gene matches: 1. Germline V gene lookup returns CDR1 SGHRS and CDR2 YFSETQ. CDR3 sequence: CASSLGTGGSTDTQYF. DNA for the CDR3: TGCGCCAGCAGCTTGGGGACAGGGGGGAGCACAGATACGCAGTATTTT. The whole variable domain, filled in from reference TRBV5-1 and TRBJ2-3, reads KAGVTQTPRYLIKTRGQQVTLSCSPISGHRSVSWYQQTPGQGLQFLFEYFSETQRNKGNFPGRFSGRQFSNSRSEMNVSTLELGDSALYLCASSLGTGGSTDTQYFGPGTRLTVL.

The chain has TRBV28 and TRBJ2-5; possibly TRBD1 for D (6 bases). The end of the DNA fits TRBJ2-7 better, so the J call may be wrong. Looked up from germline, CDR1 is MDHEN and CDR2 is SYDVKM. The length of the CDR3 is 15 residues. CDR3 coding DNA: TGTGCCAGCAGTCCCCGGACAGCCATCTCCTACGAGCAGTACTTC. Translating it yields CASSPRTAISYEQYF.

This chain joins TRBV10-2 and TRBJ2-1; TRBD1 matches at 7 bases. CDR1 is WSHSY, CDR2 SAAADI, per germline. Trimming took 4 bases from V and 8 from J; bases not matched to a gene: 5. This CDR3 is built from 13 residues. The CDR3 DNA reads TGCGCCAGCAGTGTCCAGGGGGTTCATGAGCAGTTCTTC. Translation: CASSVQGVHEQFF.

The chain links TRBV19 to TRBJ1-3; no reliable D call. CDR1 and CDR2 from the germline V gene are LNHDA and SQIVND (reference sequence). Trimming pared 5 bases from V and 0 bases from J, leaving 5 bases between. The CDR3 sequence is 13 residues long. CDR3 sequence: CASSRSSGNTIYF. CDR3 nucleotides: TGTGCCAGTAGTCGAAGCTCTGGAAACACCATATATTTT.

This chain links TRBV7-9 with TRBJ1-5; 9 nucleotides match TRBD1. The length of the CDR3 is 16 residues. Germline lookup yields CDR1 SEHNR and CDR2 FQNEAQ (reference sequence). V lost 5 bases, J lost 1 base, and 6 bases stayed unmatched. CDR3 in DNA: TGTGCCAGCAGCCACCAAGACAGGGGGAGCAATCAGCCCCAGCATTTT. This codes for CASSHQDRGSNQPQHF.

This clone was observed a few times. The genes are TRBV12-5 and TRBJ2-7, with a tentative D call TRBD1 (5 bases). This CDR3 region has 12 residues. V was shortened by 9 bases and J by 7 bases, with 16 bases between the two germline ends. Germline CDR1 LGHNT, CDR2 FRNRAP. This CDR3 reads CASHLGEGEQYF. Here the CDR3 DNA reads TGTGCTAGCCACCTAGGGGAAGGGGAGCAGTACTTC. Based on the CDR3 plus reference TRBV12-5 and TRBJ2-7, the full variable domain is DARVTQTPRHKVTEMGQEVTMRCQPILGHNTVFWYRQTMMQGLELLAYFRNRAPLDDSGMPKDRFSAEMPDATLATLKIQPSEPRDSAVYFCASHLGEGEQYFGPGTRLTVT.

V usage is TRBV5-1 and J usage is TRBJ2-7; D call uncertain. In germline, CDR1 is SGHRS, CDR2 YFSETQ. The CDR3 is 15 amino acids. The V end lost 0 bases, the J end lost 3 bases, and 13 bases lay between the germline ends. The CDR3 region has the DNA TGCGCCAGCAGCTTGGACCTAAGAGCCGACTACGAGCAGTACTTC. Translated: CASSLDLRADYEQYF.

The rearrangement links TRBV9 to TRBJ1-1; weak D call: TRBD1 (5 bases). The CDR3 is 15 amino acids. Germline values: CDR1 SGDLS, CDR2 YYNGEE. The V end lost 2 bases, the J end lost 6 bases, and 17 bases lay between the germline ends. This CDR3 is CASSVTRDLGAEAFF. The CDR3 nucleotides are TGTGCCAGCAGCGTCACCAGGGATTTAGGCGCTGAAGCTTTCTTT. The full variable domain, in which reference TRBV9 and TRBJ1-1 provide the parts outside the CDR3, is DSGVTQTPKHLITATGQRVTLRCSPRSGDLSVYWYQQSLDQGLQFLIQYYNGEERAKGNILERFSAQQFPDLHSELNLSSLELGDSALYFCASSVTRDLGAEAFFGQGTRLTVV.

The chain links TRBV5-6 to TRBJ2-2; D is unresolved. This CDR3 has 17 amino acids. Germline CDR1 and CDR2: SGHDT and YYEEEE. V was trimmed by 1 base and J by 3 bases, leaving 16 bases between them. This chain's CDR3 is CASSLYRRLEYTGELFF. The CDR3 region has the DNA TGTGCCAGCAGCTTGTATCGCCGCTTGGAATACACCGGGGAGCTGTTTTTT.

The genes are TRBV6-5 and TRBJ2-7, with a tentative D call TRBD2 (6 bases). Germline values: CDR1 MNHEY, CDR2 SVGAGI. The CDR3 covers 16 residues. Trimming took 0 bases from V and 3 from J, leaving 15 bases between them. The CDR3 bases are TGTGCCAGCAGTTACTCAAGGCGGTTCGGGGGCTACGAGCAGTACTTC. Protein product: CASSYSRRFGGYEQYF.

The V and J genes are TRBV4-1 and TRBJ2-5; D is possibly TRBD2 (6 bases). The CDR3 is 14 amino acids. Trimming took 6 bases from V and 0 from J, leaving 11 bases between them. The V gene's germline CDR1 is MGHRA and CDR2 YSYEKL. The CDR3 here is CASSKGGDQETQYF. CDR3 nucleotides: TGCGCCAGCAGTAAAGGAGGGGACCAAGAGACCCAGTACTTC.

The rearrangement uses TRBV7-3 and TRBJ2-1; possibly TRBD1 for D (5 bases). V gave up 2 bases and J gave up 9 bases, with 14 bases separating them. CDR1 and CDR2 (germline): SGHTA, FQGTGA. The CDR3 has 14 residues. DNA of the CDR3: TGTGCCAGCAGCTTATATAGGGGTCTCGGTGAGCAGTTCTTC. Its protein is CASSLYRGLGEQFF.

The V and J genes are TRBV7-9 and TRBJ2-7; D ambiguous. Trimming stripped 2 bases from V and 4 bases from J, with 9 bases between. This CDR3 region has 13 residues. The germline CDR1 and CDR2 sequences are SEHNR and FQNEAQ (reference sequence). Written as DNA, the CDR3 is TGTGCCAGCAGCTTAACCCGTGGGTACGAGCAGTACTTC. Its translation: CASSLTRGYEQYF.

V usage is TRBV11-3 and J usage is TRBJ2-7; TRBD1 or TRBD2 may be the D gene (5 bases each). The germline CDR1 and CDR2 sequences are SGHNT and YENEEA. With 5 bases removed from V and 1 base from J, the gap between germline ends came to 15 bases. This CDR3 has 15 residues. The CDR3 loop reads CASSPQRGESYEQYF. CDR3 nucleotide sequence: TGTGCCAGCAGCCCCCAAAGAGGGGAATCCTACGAGCAGTACTTC.

This clone was seen once. The chain employs TRBV18 and TRBJ1-4, with TRBD1 as a possible D gene (5 bases). Germline V lookup: CDR1 KGHSH, CDR2 LQKENI. V was trimmed by 2 bases and J by 2 bases, leaving 12 bases between them. The CDR3 is 16 residues long. The chain's CDR3 is CASSPGTLLTNEKLFF. Written as DNA, the CDR3 is TGTGCCAGCTCACCAGGGACTCTTCTGACTAATGAAAAACTGTTTTTT.

The rearrangement links TRBV6-6 to TRBJ1-5; D uncertain. Germline CDR1 and CDR2: MNHNY and SVGAGI (reference sequence). V was trimmed by 2 bases and J by 0 bases, leaving 8 bases between them. The CDR3 runs 15 residues. CDR3 coding DNA: TGTGCCAGCAGTTACACGCCCTTTAGCAATCAGCCCCAGCATTTT. Translating gives CASSYTPFSNQPQHF.

V gene TRBV7-2 combines with J gene TRBJ2-5; the match to TRBD2 covers 8 bases. This CDR3 spans 17 amino acids. Germline CDR1 SGHTA, CDR2 FQGNSA. The ends lost 1 base at V and 5 bases at J; junction bases unmatched: 12. CDR3 protein: CASSLENKREIGETQYF. In DNA, the CDR3 is TGTGCCAGCAGCTTAGAGAATAAGCGGGAGATCGGGGAGACCCAGTACTTC. The variable domain in full, with the rest retrieved from reference TRBV7-2 and TRBJ2-5, is GAGVSQSPSNKVTEKGKDVELRCDPISGHTALYWYRQSLGQGLEFLIYFQGNSAPDKSGLPSDRFSAERTGGSVSTLTIQRTQQEDSAVYLCASSLENKREIGETQYFGPGTRLLVL.

J is TRBJ1-6 and V is TRBV6-5, with TRBD1 identical over 9 bases. Trimming at V came to 6 bases and at J to 7 bases, leaving 4 bases not matched to a gene. CDR3 size: 14 residues. Looked up from germline, CDR1 is MNHEY and CDR2 is SVGAGI. CDR3 nucleotides: TGTGCCAGCAGAAACAGGGGGCTCAATTCACCCCTCCACTTT. It yields the protein CASRNRGLNSPLHF.

The chain employs TRBV27 and TRBJ1-5; the D is unclear. Germline V gene sequence: CDR1 MNHEY, CDR2 SMNVEV (reference sequence). The CDR3 extends over 14 amino acids. V was pared by 3 bases and J by 5 bases, with 11 bases between. The CDR3 loop reads CASSFKYGDQPQHF. The CDR3 DNA reads as TGTGCCAGCAGTTTTAAATATGGGGATCAGCCCCAGCATTTT.